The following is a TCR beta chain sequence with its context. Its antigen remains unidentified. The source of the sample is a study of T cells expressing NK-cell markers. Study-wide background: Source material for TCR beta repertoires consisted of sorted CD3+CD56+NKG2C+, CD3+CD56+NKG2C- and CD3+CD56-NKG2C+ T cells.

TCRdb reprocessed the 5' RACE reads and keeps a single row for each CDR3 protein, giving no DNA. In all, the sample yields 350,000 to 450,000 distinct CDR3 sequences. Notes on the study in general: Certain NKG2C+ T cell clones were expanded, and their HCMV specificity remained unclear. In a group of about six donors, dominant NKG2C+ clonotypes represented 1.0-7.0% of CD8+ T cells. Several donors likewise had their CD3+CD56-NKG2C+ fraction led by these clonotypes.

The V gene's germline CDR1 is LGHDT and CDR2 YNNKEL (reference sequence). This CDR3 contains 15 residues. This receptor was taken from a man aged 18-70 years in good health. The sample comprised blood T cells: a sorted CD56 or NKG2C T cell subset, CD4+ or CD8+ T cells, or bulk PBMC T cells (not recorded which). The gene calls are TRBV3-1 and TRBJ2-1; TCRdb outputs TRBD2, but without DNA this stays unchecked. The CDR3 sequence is CASSPLRSSYNEQFF.